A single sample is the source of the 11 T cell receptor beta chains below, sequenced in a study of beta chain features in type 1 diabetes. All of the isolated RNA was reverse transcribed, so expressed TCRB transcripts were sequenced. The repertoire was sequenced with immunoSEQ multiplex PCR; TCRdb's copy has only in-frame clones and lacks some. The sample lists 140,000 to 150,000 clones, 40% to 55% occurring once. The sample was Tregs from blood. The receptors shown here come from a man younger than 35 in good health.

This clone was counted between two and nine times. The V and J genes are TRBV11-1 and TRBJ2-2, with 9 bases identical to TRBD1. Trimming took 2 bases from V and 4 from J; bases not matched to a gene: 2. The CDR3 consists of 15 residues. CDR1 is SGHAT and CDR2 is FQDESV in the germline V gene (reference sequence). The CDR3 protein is CASSLWGQGTGELFF. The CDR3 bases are TGTGCCAGCAGCTTATGGGGACAGGGCACCGGGGAGCTGTTTTTT.

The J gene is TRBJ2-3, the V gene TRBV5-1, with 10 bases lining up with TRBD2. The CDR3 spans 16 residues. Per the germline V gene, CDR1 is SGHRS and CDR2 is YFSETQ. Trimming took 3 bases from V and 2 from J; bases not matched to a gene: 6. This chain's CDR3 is CASSSGSGGTTDTQYF. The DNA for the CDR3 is TGCGCCAGCAGCTCTGGTAGCGGGGGGACCACAGATACGCAGTATTTT. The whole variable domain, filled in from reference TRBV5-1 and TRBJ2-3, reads KAGVTQTPRYLIKTRGQQVTLSCSPISGHRSVSWYQQTPGQGLQFLFEYFSETQRNKGNFPGRFSGRQFSNSRSEMNVSTLELGDSALYLCASSSGSGGTTDTQYFGPGTRLTVL.

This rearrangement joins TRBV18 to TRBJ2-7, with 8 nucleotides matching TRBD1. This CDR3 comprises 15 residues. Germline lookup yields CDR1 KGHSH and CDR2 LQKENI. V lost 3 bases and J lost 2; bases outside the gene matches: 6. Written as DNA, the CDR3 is TGTGCCAGCTCACCCCAGGGACAGGTAGCCTACGAGCAGTACTTC. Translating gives CASSPQGQVAYEQYF.

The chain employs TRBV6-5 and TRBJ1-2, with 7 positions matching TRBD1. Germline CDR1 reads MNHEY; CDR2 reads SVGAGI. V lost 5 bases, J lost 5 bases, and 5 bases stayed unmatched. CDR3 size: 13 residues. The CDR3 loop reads CASSPTGRYGYTF. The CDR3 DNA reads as TGTGCCAGCAGTCCGACAGGGCGGTATGGCTACACCTTC.

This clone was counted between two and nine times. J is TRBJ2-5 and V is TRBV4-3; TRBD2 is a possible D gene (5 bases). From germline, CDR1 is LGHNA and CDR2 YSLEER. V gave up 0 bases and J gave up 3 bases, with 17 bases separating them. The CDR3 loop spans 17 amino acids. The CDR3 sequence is CASSQDLSVAGEETQYF. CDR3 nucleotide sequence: TGCGCCAGCAGCCAAGATCTTTCGGTGGCCGGGGAAGAGACCCAGTACTTC.

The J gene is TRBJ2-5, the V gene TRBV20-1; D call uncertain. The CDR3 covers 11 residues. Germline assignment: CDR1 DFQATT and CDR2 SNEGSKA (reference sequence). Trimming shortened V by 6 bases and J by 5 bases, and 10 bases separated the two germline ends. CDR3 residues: CSARSRETQYF. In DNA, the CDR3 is TGCAGTGCAAGATCGCGGGAGACCCAGTACTTC.

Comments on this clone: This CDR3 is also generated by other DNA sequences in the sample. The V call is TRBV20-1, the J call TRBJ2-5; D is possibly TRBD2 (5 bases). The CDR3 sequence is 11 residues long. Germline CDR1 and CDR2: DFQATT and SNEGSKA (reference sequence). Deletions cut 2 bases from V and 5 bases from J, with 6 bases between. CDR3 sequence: CSARRGETQYF. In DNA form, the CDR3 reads TGCAGTGCTAGACGAGGGGAGACCCAGTACTTC.

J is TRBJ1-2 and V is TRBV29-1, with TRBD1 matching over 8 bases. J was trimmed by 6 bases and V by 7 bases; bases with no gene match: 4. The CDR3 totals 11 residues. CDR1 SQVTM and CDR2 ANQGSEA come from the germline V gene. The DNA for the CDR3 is TGCAGCGGTCAGGGGGCGGATGGCTACACCTTC. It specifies CSGQGADGYTF.

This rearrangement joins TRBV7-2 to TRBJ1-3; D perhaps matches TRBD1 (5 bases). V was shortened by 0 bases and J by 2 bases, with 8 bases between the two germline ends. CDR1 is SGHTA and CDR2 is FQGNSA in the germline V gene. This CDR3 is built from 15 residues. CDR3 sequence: CASSLAPGTGNTIYF. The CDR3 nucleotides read TGTGCCAGCAGCTTAGCCCCAGGGACTGGAAACACCATATATTTT.

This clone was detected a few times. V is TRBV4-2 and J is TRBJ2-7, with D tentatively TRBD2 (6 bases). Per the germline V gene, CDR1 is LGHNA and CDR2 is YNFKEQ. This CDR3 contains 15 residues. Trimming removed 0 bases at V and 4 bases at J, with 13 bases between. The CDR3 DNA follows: TGTGCCAGCAGCCAAGACGGGACTGGAAGATACGAGCAGTACTTC. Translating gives CASSQDGTGRYEQYF.

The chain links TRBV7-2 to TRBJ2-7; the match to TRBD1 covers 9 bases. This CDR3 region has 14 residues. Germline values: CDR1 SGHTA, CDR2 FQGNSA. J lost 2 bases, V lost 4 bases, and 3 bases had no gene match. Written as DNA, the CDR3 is TGTGCCAGCAGCTCCGGGACAGGGCCCTACGAGCAGTACTTC. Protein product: CASSSGTGPYEQYF.